This TCR beta chain was identified during a study of blood T cell repertoires in COVID-19. Measured with immunoSEQ multiplex PCR; TCRdb has only the in-frame clones, and not every one. Of 350,000 or so clones listed, about 87% were seen once; the top ten hold roughly 1.7%. The V gene's germline CDR1 is SNHLY and CDR2 FYNNEI. This CDR3 spans 15 amino acids. V lost 4 bases and J 5 bases, leaving 14 bases between the germline ends. The sequencing input was peripheral blood. The TCR sequence derives from a woman aged 25-40 years with COVID-19, enrolled during active disease. The chain carries TRBV2 and TRBJ1-4, with TRBD1 as a possible D gene (5 bases). In nucleotides, the CDR3 is TGTGCCAGCAGTGTACAGTCAGGGATCAATGAAAAACTGTTTTTT. Its protein is CASSVQSGINEKLFF.